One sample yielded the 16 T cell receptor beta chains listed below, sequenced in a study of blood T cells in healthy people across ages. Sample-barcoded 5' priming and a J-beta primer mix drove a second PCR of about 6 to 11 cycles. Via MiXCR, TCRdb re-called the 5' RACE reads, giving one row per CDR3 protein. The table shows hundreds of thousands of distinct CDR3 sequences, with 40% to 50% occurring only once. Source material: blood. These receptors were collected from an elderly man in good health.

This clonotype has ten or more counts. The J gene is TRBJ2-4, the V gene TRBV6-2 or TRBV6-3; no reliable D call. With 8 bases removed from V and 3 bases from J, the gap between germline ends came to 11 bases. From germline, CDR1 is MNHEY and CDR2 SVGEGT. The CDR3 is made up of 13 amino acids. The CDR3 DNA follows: TGTGCCAGCGGGGATTTTGGCAAAAACATTCAGTACTTC. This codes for CASGDFGKNIQYF.

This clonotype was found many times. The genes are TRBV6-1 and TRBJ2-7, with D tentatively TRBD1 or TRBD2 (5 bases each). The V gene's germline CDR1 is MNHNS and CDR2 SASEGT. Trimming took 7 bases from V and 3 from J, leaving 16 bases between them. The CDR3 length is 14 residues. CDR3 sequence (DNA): TGTGCCAGCACCCCTGGACGGGACCACTACGAGCAGTACTTC. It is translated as CASTPGRDHYEQYF.

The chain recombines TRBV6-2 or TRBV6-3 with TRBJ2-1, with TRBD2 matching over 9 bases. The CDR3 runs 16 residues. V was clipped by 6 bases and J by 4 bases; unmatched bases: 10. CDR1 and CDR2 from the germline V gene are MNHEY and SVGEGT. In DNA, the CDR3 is TGTGCCAGCAGCAGGGAGGGACTAGCACCTTACAATGAGCAGTTCTTC. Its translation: CASSREGLAPYNEQFF.

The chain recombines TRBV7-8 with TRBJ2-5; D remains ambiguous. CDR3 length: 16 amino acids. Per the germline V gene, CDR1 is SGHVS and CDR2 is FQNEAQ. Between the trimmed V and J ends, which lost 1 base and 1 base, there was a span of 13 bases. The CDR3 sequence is CASSLGPSPGQETQYF. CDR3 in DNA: TGTGCCAGCAGCTTAGGACCCAGCCCAGGCCAAGAGACCCAGTACTTC.

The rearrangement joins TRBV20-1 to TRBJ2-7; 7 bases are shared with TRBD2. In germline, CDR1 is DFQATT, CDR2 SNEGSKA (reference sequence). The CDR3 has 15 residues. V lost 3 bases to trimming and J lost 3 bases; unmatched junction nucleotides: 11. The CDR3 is CSASPPTSSLYEQYF. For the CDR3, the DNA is TGCAGTGCTAGCCCGCCGACTAGCTCCCTCTACGAGCAGTACTTC.

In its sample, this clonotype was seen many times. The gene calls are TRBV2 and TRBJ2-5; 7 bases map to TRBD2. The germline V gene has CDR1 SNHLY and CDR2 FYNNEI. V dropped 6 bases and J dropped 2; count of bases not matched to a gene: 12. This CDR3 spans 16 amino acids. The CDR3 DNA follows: TGTGCCAGCAGGCTATACTTAGCGGGCGGACAAGAGACCCAGTACTTC. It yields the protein CASRLYLAGGQETQYF.

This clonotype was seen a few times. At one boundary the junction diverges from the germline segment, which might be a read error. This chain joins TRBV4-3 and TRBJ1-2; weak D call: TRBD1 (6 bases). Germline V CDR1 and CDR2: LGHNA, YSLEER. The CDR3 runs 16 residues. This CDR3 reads CASGQGGEARPYGYTF. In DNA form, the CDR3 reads TGCGCCAGCGGCCAAGGGGGGGAGGCAAGACCCTATGGCTACACCTTC.

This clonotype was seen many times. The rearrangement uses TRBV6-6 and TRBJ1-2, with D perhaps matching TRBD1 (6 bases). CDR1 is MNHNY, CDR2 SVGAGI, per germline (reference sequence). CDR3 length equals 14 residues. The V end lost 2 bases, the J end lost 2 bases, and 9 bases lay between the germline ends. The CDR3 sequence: CASSYGTGNYGYTF. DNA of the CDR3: TGTGCCAGCAGTTACGGCACAGGGAACTATGGCTACACCTTC.

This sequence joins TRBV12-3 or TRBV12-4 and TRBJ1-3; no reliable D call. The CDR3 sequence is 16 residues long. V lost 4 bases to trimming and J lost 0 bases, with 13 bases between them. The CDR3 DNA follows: TGTGCCAGCAGTTCACTATTACACCTCTCTGGAAACACCATATATTTT. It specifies CASSSLLHLSGNTIYF.

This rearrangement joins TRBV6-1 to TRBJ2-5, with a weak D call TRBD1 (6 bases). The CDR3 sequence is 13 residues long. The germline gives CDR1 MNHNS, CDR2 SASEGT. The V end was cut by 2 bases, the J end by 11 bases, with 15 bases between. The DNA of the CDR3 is TGTGCCAGCAGTGAACGCCAGGGGTCTGAGCAGTACTTC. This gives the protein CASSERQGSEQYF.

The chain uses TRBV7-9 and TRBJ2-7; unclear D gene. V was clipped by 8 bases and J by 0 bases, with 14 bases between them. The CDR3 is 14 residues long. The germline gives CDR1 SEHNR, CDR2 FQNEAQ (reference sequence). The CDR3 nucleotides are TGTGCCAGCGGGCCGCGAGTCGACTCCTACGAGCAGTACTTC. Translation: CASGPRVDSYEQYF.

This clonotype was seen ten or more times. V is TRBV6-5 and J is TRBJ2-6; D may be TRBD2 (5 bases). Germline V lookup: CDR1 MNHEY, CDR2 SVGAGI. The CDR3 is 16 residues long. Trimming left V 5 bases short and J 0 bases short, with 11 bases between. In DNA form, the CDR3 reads TGTGCCAGCAGTCACGGACGGGGCTCTGGGGCCAACGTCCTGACTTTC. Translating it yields CASSHGRGSGANVLTF.

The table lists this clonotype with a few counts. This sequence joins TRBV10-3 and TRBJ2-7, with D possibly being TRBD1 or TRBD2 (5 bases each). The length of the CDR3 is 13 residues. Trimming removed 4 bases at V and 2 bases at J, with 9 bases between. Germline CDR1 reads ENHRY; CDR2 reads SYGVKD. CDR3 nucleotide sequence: TGTGCCATCAGTGGATTGGGGGCCTACGAGCAGTACTTC. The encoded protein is CAISGLGAYEQYF.

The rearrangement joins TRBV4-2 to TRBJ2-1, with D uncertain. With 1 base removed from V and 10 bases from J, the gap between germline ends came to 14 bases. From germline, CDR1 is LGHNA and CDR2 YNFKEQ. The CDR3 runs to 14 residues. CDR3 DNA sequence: TGTGCCAGCAGCCAAGGAGGCGTAACTGGCGAGCAGTTCTTC. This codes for CASSQGGVTGEQFF.

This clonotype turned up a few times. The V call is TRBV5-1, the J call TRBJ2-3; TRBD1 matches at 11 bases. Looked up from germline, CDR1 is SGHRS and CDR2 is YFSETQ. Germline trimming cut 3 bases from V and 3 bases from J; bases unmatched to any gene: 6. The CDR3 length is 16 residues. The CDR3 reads CASSWTGQGGTDTQYF. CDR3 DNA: TGCGCCAGCAGCTGGACGGGACAGGGGGGAACAGATACGCAGTATTTT. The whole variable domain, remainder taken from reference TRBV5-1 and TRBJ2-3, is KAGVTQTPRYLIKTRGQQVTLSCSPISGHRSVSWYQQTPGQGLQFLFEYFSETQRNKGNFPGRFSGRQFSNSRSEMNVSTLELGDSALYLCASSWTGQGGTDTQYFGPGTRLTVL.

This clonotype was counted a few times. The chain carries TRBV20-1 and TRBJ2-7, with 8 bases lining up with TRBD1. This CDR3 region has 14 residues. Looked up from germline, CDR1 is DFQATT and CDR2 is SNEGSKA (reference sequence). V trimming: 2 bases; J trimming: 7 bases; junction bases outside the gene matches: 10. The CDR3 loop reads CSARRGTGNNEQYF. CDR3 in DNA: TGCAGTGCTAGACGCGGGACAGGTAACAATGAGCAGTACTTC.